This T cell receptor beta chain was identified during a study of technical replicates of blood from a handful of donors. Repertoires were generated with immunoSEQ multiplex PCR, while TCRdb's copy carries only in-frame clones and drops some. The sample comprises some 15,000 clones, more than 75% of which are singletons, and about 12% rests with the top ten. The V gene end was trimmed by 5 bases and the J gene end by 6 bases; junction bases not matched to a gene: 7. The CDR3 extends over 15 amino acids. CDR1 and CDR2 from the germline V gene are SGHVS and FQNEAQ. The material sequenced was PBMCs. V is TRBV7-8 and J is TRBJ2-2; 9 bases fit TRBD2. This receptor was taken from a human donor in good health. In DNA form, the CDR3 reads TGTGCCAGCAGCCTCGGGCGGGAGGGGGCCGGGGAGCTGTTTTTT. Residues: CASSLGREGAGELFF. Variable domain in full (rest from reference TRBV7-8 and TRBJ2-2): GAGVSQSPRYKVAKRGQDVALRCDPISGHVSLFWYQQALGQGPEFLTYFQNEAQLDKSGLPSDRFFAERPEGSVSTLKIQRTQQEDSAVYLCASSLGREGAGELFFGEGSRLTVL.